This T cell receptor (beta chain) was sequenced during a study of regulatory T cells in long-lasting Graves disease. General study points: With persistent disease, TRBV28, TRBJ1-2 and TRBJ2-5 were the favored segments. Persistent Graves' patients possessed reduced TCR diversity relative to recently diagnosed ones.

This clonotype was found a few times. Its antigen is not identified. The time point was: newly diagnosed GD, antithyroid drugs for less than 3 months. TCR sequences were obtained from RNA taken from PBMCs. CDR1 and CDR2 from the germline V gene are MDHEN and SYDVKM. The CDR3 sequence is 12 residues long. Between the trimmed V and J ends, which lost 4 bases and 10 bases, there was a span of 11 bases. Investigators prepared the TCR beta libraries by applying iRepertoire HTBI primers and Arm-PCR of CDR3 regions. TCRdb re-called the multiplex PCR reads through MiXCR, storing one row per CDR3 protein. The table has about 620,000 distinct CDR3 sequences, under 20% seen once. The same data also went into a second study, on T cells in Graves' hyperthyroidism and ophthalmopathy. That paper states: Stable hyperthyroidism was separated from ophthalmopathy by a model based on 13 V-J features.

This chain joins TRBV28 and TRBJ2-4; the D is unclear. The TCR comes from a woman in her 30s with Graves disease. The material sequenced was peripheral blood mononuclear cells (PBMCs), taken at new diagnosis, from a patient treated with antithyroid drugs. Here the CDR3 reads CASSSDRIIQYF. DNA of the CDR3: TGTGCCAGCAGTTCCGACCGGATTATTCAGTACTTC. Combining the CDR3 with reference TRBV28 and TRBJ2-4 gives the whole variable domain DVKVTQSSRYLVKRTGEKVFLECVQDMDHENMFWYRQDPGLGLRLIYFSYDVKMKEKGDIPEGYSVSREKKERFSLILESASTNQTSMYLCASSSDRIIQYFGAGTRLSVL.